The clone carrying this TCR beta chain was seen only a few times. J was trimmed by 1 base and V by 7 bases; bases with no gene match: 4. The CDR3 has 14 residues. The entry originates in a study of T-cell memory formation after mild COVID-19. In TCRdb, the 5' RACE reads were re-called with MiXCR into one record per CDR3 protein. The sample holds approximately 350,000 distinct CDR3 sequences, over 10% seen once. This TCR was sampled from a man younger than 30 who had mild COVID-19 (a few samples of this study predate the infection). Cell type and time point are not known. The chain couples TRBV12-3 or TRBV12-4 to TRBJ1-1, with 9 bases aligning to TRBD1. The specimen sequenced was PBMCs or a T cell subset sorted from them (not recorded which). CDR3 sequence: CASTGQGWNTEAFF. The CDR3 DNA sequence: TGTGCCAGCACCGGACAGGGGTGGAACACTGAAGCTTTCTTT.